The sequence of this T cell receptor (beta chain) was determined in a study of OX40 agonist ivuxolimab in advanced cancers. Study-wide background: Each patient was given ivuxolimab into a vein every 2 weeks, at 0.01 to 10 mg/kg.

Sequenced by immunoSEQ multiplex PCR; TCRdb stores in-frame clones only, minus some. The repertoire holds around 64,000 clones, with 80% as singletons. The length of the CDR3 is 12 residues. The germline gives CDR1 SGHNT, CDR2 YYREEE (reference sequence). The ends were cut back, 5 bases at V and 2 bases at J, with 7 bases in the middle. This sequence was found in an adult with an advanced solid tumor such as melanoma, head and neck, liver or kidney cancer. This chain connects TRBV5-4 to TRBJ2-5; D gene uncertain. Here the sequenced sample was CD4+ or CD8+ T cells sorted from blood, taken in a trial of the OX40 agonist ivuxolimab. The CDR3: CASRTSQETQYF. The CDR3 nucleotides read TGTGCCAGCAGAACAAGTCAAGAGACCCAGTACTTC.